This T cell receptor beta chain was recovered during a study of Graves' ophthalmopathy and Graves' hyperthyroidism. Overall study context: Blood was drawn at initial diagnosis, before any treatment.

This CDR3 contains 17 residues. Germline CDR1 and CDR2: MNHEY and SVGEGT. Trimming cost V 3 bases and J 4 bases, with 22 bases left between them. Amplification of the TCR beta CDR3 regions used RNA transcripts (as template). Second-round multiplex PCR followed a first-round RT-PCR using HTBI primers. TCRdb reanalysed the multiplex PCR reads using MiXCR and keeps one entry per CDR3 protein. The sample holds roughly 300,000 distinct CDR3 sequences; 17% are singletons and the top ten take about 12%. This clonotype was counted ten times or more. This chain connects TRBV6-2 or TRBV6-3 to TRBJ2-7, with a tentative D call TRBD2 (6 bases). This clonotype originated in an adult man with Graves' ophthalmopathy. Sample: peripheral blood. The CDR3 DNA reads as TGTGCCAGCAGTTATCGGCTCGGAGGGCGAGGATCATACGAGCAGTACTTC. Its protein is CASSYRLGGRGSYEQYF.